This TCR beta chain was recorded in a study of CD8 T cells in ankylosing spondylitis. Study observations and caveats: In reactive arthritis synovial fluid and blood, some motif variants had been reported before.

TCRdb itself ran the 5' RACE reads through MiXCR, one entry per CDR3 protein. The data show about 36,000 distinct CDR3 sequences, with 4.5% to 6% seen just once and 12% held by the top ten. Germline assignment: CDR1 MNHEY and CDR2 SMNVEV (reference sequence). The CDR3 runs to 13 residues. The V end was cut by 1 base, the J end by 6 bases, with 9 bases between. Many counts were recorded for this clonotype. Its antigen is as yet unknown. The TCR sequence derives from a male donor with ankylosing spondylitis or in good health (not recorded which). Material for sequencing was blood, either unsorted or a sorted T cell fraction (not recorded which). The V call is TRBV27, the J call TRBJ1-2; D gene ambiguous. This CDR3 is CASSLYPADGYTF. DNA of the CDR3: TGTGCCAGCAGTTTATACCCGGCGGATGGCTACACCTTC.